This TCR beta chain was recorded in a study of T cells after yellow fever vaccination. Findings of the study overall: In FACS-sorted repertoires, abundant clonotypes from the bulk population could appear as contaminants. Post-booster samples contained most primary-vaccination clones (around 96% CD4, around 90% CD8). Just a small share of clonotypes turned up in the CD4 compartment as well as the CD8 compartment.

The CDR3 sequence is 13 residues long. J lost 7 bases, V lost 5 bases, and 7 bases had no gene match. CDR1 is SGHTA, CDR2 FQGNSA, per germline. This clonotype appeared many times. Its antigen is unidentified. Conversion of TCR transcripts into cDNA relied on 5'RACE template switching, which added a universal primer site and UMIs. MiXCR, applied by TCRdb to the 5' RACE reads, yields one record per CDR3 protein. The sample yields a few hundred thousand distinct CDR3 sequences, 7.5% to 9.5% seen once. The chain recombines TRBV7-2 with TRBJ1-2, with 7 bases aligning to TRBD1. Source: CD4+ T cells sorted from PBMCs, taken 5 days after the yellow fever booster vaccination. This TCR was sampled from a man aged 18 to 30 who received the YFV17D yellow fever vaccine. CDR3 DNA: TGTGCCAGCAGCCTGGACAGGAACCTTGGCTACACCTTC. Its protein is CASSLDRNLGYTF.